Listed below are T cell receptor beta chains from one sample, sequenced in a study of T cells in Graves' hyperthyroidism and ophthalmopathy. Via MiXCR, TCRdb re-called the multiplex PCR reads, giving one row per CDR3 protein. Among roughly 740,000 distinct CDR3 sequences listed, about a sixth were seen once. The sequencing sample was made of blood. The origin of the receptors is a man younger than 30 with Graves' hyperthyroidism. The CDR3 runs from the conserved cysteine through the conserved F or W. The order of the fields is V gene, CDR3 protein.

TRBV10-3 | CAIRRDGGGTEAFF
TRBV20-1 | CSAGRGSKNIQYF
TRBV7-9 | CASSVGQGSPGELFF
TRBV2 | CASSYGQTGVQPQHF
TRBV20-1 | CSARDGRGNQPQHF
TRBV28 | CAIPGDPSTDTQYF
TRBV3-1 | CASSQEPSGRATDTQYF
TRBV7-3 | CASSLTLPGGTQYF
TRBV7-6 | CASSLTGDRIGETQYF
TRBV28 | CASSSIAAEGYEQYF
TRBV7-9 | CASSYSSGSFGANVLTF